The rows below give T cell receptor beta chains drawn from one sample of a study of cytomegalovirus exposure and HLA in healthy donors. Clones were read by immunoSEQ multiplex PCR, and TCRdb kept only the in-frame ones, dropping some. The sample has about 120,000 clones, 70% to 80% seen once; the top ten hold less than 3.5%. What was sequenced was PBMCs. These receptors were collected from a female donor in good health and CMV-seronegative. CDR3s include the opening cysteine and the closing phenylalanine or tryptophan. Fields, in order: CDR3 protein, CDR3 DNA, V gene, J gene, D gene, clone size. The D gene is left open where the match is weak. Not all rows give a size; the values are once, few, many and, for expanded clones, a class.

CAPGTGSNYGYTF,TGTGCCCCCGGGACAGGGTCCAACTATGGCTACACCTTC,TRBV6-4,TRBJ1-2,TRBD1,-
CASSAWTGGRKGNTIYF,TGTGCCAGCAGCGCCTGGACAGGGGGCCGAAAAGGAAACACCATATATTTT,TRBV9,TRBJ1-3,TRBD1,-
CASHLPGQGAEAFF,TGTGCCAGTCATCTCCCGGGACAGGGGGCTGAAGCTTTCTTT,TRBV19,TRBJ1-1,TRBD1,-
CASSDLRDWLRNTIYF,TGTGCCAGCAGTGACCTCCGGGACTGGCTACGGAACACCATATATTTT,TRBV6-1,TRBJ1-3,-,once
CASSSPRGGANTEAFF,TGTGCCAGCAGCTCCCCCCGGGGGGGAGCCAACACTGAAGCTTTCTTT,TRBV7-2,TRBJ1-1,-,-
CASSLTGLAGDTDTQYF,TGTGCCAGCAGTTTAACCGGACTAGCGGGGGACACAGATACGCAGTATTTT,TRBV28,TRBJ2-3,TRBD2,-
CASSGTNTGELFF,TGTGCCAGCAGCGGGACTAACACCGGGGAGCTGTTTTTT,TRBV6-1,TRBJ2-2,-,few
CSVEIGQGSTDTQYF,TGCAGCGTTGAAATAGGACAGGGTAGCACAGATACGCAGTATTTT,TRBV29-1,TRBJ2-3,TRBD1,-
CSVVGAEAFF,TGCAGCGTTGTAGGGGCTGAAGCTTTCTTT,TRBV29-1,TRBJ1-1,-,-
CASSSGGATGELFF,TGTGCCAGCAGTAGCGGGGGGGCCACCGGGGAGCTGTTTTTT,TRBV6-5,TRBJ2-2,TRBD2,few
CASSPRGVTDTQYF,TGTGCCAGCAGCCCTCGGGGGGTCACAGATACGCAGTATTTT,TRBV5-6,TRBJ2-3,TRBD2,-
CASFYQGLATEAFF,TGCGCCAGCTTCTATCAGGGGCTTGCCACTGAAGCTTTCTTT,TRBV10-1,TRBJ1-1,-,-
CASSPPGTGTDTQYF,TGTGCCAGCAGCCCGCCCGGGACAGGGACAGATACGCAGTATTTT,TRBV7-9,TRBJ2-3,TRBD1,-
CASSLGTAYTDTQYF,TGTGCCAGCAGCCTAGGAACAGCCTACACAGATACGCAGTATTTT,TRBV7-6,TRBJ2-3,-,-
CASSQEGPAGGRLVADTQYF,TGTGCCAGCAGCCAAGAAGGTCCAGCGGGGGGGCGGCTAGTTGCAGATACGCAGTATTTT,TRBV4-2,TRBJ2-3,TRBD2,few
CASSLDPRSETF,TGTGCCAGCAGCTTGGACCCTCGGAGCGAAACCTTC,TRBV5-4,TRBJ1-2,-,-
CASSFADLNTEAFF,TGTGCCAGCAGTTTCGCCGACTTGAACACTGAAGCTTTCTTT,TRBV6-5,TRBJ1-1,-,-
CASSVKPSGGAWNEQFF,TGTGCCAGCAGTGTTAAACCTAGCGGGGGGGCGTGGAATGAGCAGTTCTTC,TRBV6-1,TRBJ2-1,TRBD2,few
CASKGQDGETQYF,TGTGCCAGCAAAGGACAGGATGGGGAGACCCAGTACTTC,TRBV5-4,TRBJ2-5,TRBD1,-
CASSRTGTAGETQYF,TGTGCCAGCTCACGGACCGGGACAGCTGGAGAGACCCAGTACTTC,TRBV18,TRBJ2-5,TRBD1,-
CASSHPSGGTDNEQFF,TGTGCCAGCAGCCATCCCAGCGGGGGGACAGACAATGAGCAGTTCTTC,TRBV4-2,TRBJ2-1,TRBD2,once
CASSLGLRGFYEQFF,TGTGCCAGCAGCTTAGGATTGCGGGGGTTCTATGAGCAGTTCTTC,TRBV11-2,TRBJ2-1,TRBD2,-
CASSLATVGSSYNEQFF,TGCGCCAGCAGCTTGGCGACCGTTGGGAGCTCCTACAATGAGCAGTTCTTC,TRBV5-1,TRBJ2-1,-,-